The clone carrying this T cell receptor beta chain was observed a handful of times. With a J-beta primer mix and a sample-barcoded 5' primer, a second PCR ran about 7 to 11 cycles. TCRdb used MiXCR to reprocess the 5' RACE reads, holding one entry per CDR3 protein. Of around 1.7 million distinct CDR3 sequences in the sample, about 28% were seen once. The donors, aged about 6 to 100, were healthy Caucasians from Russia. Approximately 9.6 milliliters of peripheral blood were drawn from each donor into EDTA-treated tubes. This entry is derived from a study of blood T cells in healthy people across ages. The sequence derives from a woman in her 30s in good health. The sample comprised blood.

The CDR3 bases are TGTGCCAGCTCACAGGGATGGACAGGGTCCGATGAGCAGTTCTTC. This translates into CASSQGWTGSDEQFF. The rearrangement uses TRBV18 and TRBJ2-1; TRBD1 matches at 8 bases. The CDR3 has 15 residues. The V segment lost 4 bases and the J segment 8 bases; nucleotides outside the gene matches: 10. Germline V gene lookup returns CDR1 KGHSH and CDR2 LQKENI.